This T cell receptor (beta chain) stems from a study of shared clonotypes between healthy human individuals. This CDR3 is built from 16 residues. Per the germline V gene, CDR1 is SNHLY and CDR2 is FYNNEI. Between the trimmed V and J ends, which lost 8 bases and 0 bases, there was a span of 17 bases. Method: immunoSEQ multiplex PCR; TCRdb's copy keeps in-frame clones and lacks some. The top ten hold under 0.15% of the sample, which has 2,500,000 or so clones, roughly 92% seen once. On this clone: Antigen unknown.

Study-wide results and caveats: Estimated clonotype richness was generally higher in naive than memory subsets.

This chain joins TRBV2 and TRBJ2-1, with unresolved D. The clonotype was recovered from a man younger than 35 in good health. Source material: naive CD4+ T cells sorted from blood. Sample subset: CD45RA+ positively selected. CDR3 DNA sequence: TGTGCCAGCGTTGTACGTTCTTTAAGCTCCTACAATGAGCAGTTCTTC. Its translation: CASVVRSLSSYNEQFF.